The source of this T cell receptor beta chain is a study of blood T cell repertoires in COVID-19 (TCRdb year 2020). Describing the broader study: Samples covering the acute and convalescent phases of COVID-19 were provided by collaborators in the United States, Italy and Spain. The material from the prospective study consisted of cDNA or gDNA derived from T cells, B-cell-depleted T cells, or PBMCs. The samples were drawn from two sources: the first 160 participants of the ongoing ImmuneRACE study, and fewer than 1,500 subjects contributed by 6 global collaborators. The repertoires were made available in a free public database intended to serve as a resource for research on the immune response to SARS-CoV-2. The sample metadata nearly always contained a de-identified subject ID, COVID-19 status, age in years and sex. Where available, HLA class I and class II types were obtained from metadata supplied by the sample provider rather than from assay-based typing. The dataset comprised deeply sampled blood TCRbeta repertoires from subjects exposed to, actively infected with, or recovered from COVID-19. Findings and caveats that apply to the study as a whole: How much clinical and demographic metadata was included differed by source and by participant, and the metadata was provided uncurated.

TCRbeta CDR3 regions were amplified from genomic DNA using the immunoSEQ Assay, a bias-controlled multiplex PCR. As for the authors' bioinformatics: Nucleated cell counts per sample were estimated from amplification of reference gene primers within the assay. To quantify the absolute abundance of each unique TCRbeta CDR3 rearrangement, sequence reads were collapsed and filtered. Productive Simpson clonality was computed per sample as the square root of Simpson's diversity index over productive rearrangements. Entries here come from immuneACCESS through TCRdb and include only in-frame sequences with V and J called. Some clones fail to appear in such tables; in the studies checked, an unresolved V gene covers under half of the shortfall, and the cause of the remainder is unknown. Clonal size and the V and J genes are those of that table, whereas D and trimming came from the DNA. Counted in this sample were under 250,000 clones; around four fifths of them appeared once. The top ten hold 8.6% of the sample.

The collaborating institutions used their own protocols to collect whole blood in K2EDTA tubes. For TCRbeta analysis, collaborators shipped samples in one of three forms: frozen whole blood, isolated PBMCs, or DNA extracted from either of those sample types. CDR1 and CDR2 are read off the germline V gene as SGHTA and FQGNSA. V is pruned by 1 base and J by 3 bases, leaving 3 bases of the junction without a gene match. The CDR3, cysteine through phenylalanine, is 16 amino acids long. Of the read, only the CDR3 DNA is kept; its 48 bases are in frame from base 1. Notes on this clone: What antigen it recognizes has not been identified. No base-level quality is on record; no much larger clone is a single base apart.

The chain joins TRBV7-2 to TRBJ2-1; the central 10 bases match TRBD2. The TCR sequence derives from a man aged 40-50 years with active or convalescent COVID-19. Sequencing was done on a sample of peripheral blood. The nucleotide sequence reads as follows: TGTGCCAGCAGCTTAGTAATAGCGGGGGGCTACAATGAGCAGTTCTTC. This encodes CASSLVIAGGYNEQFF. Full variable domain (CDR3 extended with the reference TRBV7-2 and TRBJ2-1 proteins): GAGVSQSPSNKVTEKGKDVELRCDPISGHTALYWYRQSLGQGLEFLIYFQGNSAPDKSGLPSDRFSAERTGGSVSTLTIQRTQQEDSAVYLCASSLVIAGGYNEQFFGPGTRLTVL.